This T cell receptor (beta chain) was documented in a study of cytomegalovirus exposure and HLA in healthy donors. The study's findings and limits: The study designated about 180 TCR beta chains cytomegalovirus-associated. Most of the TCR beta V segments (in an earlier analysis) were productive either about 90% or about 30% of the time.

Note on this clone: Its matching antigen is unknown.

CDR1 is SGHKS, CDR2 YYEKEE, per germline (reference sequence). The CDR3 length is 12 residues. V was clipped by 3 bases and J by 6 bases, with 7 bases between them. The primer mix had 60 Vbeta and 13 Jbeta primers. As originally analysed: Later, roughly 86 million unique TCR beta chains were counted in an analysis, and roughly 10 million of them were shared. Method: immunoSEQ multiplex PCR; TCRdb's copy keeps in-frame clones and lacks some. D and trimming were read from the DNA, whereas the V and J calls and clone size are those reported in that table. The top ten hold 5% to 8% of the sample, which has fewer than 200,000 clones, around 79% seen once.

The sequence came from a man aged 40-49 years in good health and CMV-seropositive. The chain links TRBV5-5 to TRBJ1-5, with unresolved D. Specimen: PBMCs. The CDR3 coding sequence is TGTGCCAGCAGCTGGGAGGGTCAGCCCCAGCATTTT. Amino acids: CASSWEGQPQHF.